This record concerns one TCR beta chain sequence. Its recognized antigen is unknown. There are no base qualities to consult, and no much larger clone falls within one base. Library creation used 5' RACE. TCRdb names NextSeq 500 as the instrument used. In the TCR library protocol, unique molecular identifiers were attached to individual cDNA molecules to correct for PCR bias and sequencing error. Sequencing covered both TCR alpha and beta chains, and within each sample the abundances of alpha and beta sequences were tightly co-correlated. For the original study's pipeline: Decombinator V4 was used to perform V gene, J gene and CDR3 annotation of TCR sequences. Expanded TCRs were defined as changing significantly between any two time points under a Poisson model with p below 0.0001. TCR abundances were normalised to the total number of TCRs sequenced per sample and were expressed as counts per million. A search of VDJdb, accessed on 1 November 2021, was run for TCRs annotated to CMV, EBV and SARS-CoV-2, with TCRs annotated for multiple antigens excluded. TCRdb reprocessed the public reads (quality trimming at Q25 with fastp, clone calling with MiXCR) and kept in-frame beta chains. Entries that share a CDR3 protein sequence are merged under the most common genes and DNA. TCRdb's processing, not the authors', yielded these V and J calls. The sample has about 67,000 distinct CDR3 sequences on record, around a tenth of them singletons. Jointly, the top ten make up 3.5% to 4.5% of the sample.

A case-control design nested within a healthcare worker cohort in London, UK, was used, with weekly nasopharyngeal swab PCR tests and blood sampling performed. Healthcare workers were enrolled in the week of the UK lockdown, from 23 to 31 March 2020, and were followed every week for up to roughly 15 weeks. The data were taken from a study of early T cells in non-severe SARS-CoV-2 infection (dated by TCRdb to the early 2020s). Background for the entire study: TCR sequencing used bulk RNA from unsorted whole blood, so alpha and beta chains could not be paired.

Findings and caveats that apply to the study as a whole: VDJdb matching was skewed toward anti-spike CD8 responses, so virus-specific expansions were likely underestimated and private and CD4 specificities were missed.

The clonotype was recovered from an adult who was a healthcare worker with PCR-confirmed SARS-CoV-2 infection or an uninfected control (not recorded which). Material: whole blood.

CDR3 protein: CASSLRVNTEAFF. The nucleotide sequence is given as TGTGCCAGCTCACTGCGAGTAAACACTGAAGCTTTCTTT. This sequence uses TRBV18 and TRBJ1-1, with the D segment identity uncertain. Counted from cysteine to phenylalanine, this CDR3 has 13 amino acids. Only CDR3 DNA is held: 39 bases, read in frame from base 1. Trimming removed 4 bases from V and 2 bases from J, leaving 8 bases between the germline ends. In the germline V gene, CDR1 corresponds to KGHSH and CDR2 to LQKENI.